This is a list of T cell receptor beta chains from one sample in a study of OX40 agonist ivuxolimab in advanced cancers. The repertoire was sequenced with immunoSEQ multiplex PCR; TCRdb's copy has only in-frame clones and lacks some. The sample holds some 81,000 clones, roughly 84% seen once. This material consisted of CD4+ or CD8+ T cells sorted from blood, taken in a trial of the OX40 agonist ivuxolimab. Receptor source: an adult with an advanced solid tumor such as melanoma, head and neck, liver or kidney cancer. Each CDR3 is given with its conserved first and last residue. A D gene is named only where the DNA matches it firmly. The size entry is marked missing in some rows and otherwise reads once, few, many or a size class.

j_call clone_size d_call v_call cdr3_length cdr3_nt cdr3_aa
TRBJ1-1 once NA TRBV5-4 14 TGTGCCAGCAGCTTGGTGGGACCTACAACTGAAGCTTTCTTT CASSLVGPTTEAFF
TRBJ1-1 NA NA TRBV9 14 TGTGCCAGCAGCGTAGGACATTCGGACACTGAAGCTTTCTTT CASSVGHSDTEAFF
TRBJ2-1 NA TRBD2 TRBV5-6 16 TGTGCCAGCAGCTTGGGGAGCGGGAGAATCTACAATGAGCAGTTCTTC CASSLGSGRIYNEQFF
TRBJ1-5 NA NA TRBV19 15 TGTGCCAGTAGTATGGCGGCAGACTCCTCTCAGCCCCAGCATTTT CASSMAADSSQPQHF
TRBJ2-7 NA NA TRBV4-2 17 TGTGCCAGCAGCCAAGGGCAAGCGAGCGCGGCGGTGTACGAGCAGTACTTC CASSQGQASAAVYEQYF
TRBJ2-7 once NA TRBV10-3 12 TGTGCCATCAGCTCGGGTTCCTACGAGCAGTACTTC CAISSGSYEQYF
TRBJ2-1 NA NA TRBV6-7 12 TGTGCCAGCAGTTACTCGAAGCTAGCCCCGTTCTTC CASSYSKLAPFF
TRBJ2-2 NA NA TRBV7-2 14 TGTGCCAGCAGCTTAGATAGTTACACCGGGGAGCTGTTTTTT CASSLDSYTGELFF
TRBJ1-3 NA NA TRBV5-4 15 TGTGCCAGCAGCTTAGGAGGGGCAGCTGGAAACACCATATATTTT CASSLGGAAGNTIYF
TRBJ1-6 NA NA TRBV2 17 TGTGCCAGCGCCCCGGGAAGGGGGAGAGACTATAATTCACCCCTCCACTTT CASAPGRGRDYNSPLHF
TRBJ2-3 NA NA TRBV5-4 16 TGTGCCAGCAGCTTGCGACTGGGGGTGGGCACAGATACGCAGTATTTT CASSLRLGVGTDTQYF
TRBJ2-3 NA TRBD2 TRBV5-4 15 TGTGCCAGCAGCATCAATAGCGGGGGTGCAGATACGCAGTATTTT CASSINSGGADTQYF
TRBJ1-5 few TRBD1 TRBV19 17 TGTGCCAGTACCCATCTCGCCGGGACAGCTATGAATCAGCCCCAGCATTTT CASTHLAGTAMNQPQHF
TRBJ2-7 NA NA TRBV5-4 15 TGTGCCAGCAGCCGAAGGGGGGATTCGCCCGGCGAGCAGTACTTC CASSRRGDSPGEQYF
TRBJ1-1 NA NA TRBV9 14 TGTGCCAGCACCCAAGCAGCGAAGAACACTGAAGCTTTCTTT CASTQAAKNTEAFF
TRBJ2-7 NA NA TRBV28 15 TGTGCCAGCACCCTAAAACCGACGGGCGGGGCCGAGCAGTACTTC CASTLKPTGGAEQYF
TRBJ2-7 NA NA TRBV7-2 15 TGTGCCAGCAGCTTATTACGTTCCAGAGCTAGCGAGCAGTACTTC CASSLLRSRASEQYF
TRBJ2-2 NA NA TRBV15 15 TGTGCCACCAGCAGAGAATACAGGGATACCGGGGAGCTGTTTTTT CATSREYRDTGELFF
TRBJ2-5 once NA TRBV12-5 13 TGTGCTAGTGGTTTGGCCAACGGGGAGACCCAGTACTTC CASGLANGETQYF
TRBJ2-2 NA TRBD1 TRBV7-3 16 TGTGCCAGCAGCTCAAACAGGGGGCCGGGCACCGGGGAGCTGTTTTTT CASSSNRGPGTGELFF
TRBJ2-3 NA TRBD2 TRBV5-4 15 TGTGCCAGCAGCCCGGGACTAGCGTTCACAGATACGCAGTATTTT CASSPGLAFTDTQYF
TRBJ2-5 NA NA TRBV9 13 TGTGCCAGCAGCTCACAGGGAAGCGGGACCCAGTACTTC CASSSQGSGTQYF
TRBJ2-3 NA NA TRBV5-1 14 TGCGCCAGCAGCTTGGAGGGAGGAAGAGATACGCAGTATTTT CASSLEGGRDTQYF
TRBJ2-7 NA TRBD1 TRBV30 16 TGTGCTTCCAAAACCAAAGCGGGACAGGGGCGATACGAGCAGTACTTC CASKTKAGQGRYEQYF
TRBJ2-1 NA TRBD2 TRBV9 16 TGTGCCAGCAGCGTAGCGGGCGGGAGAAGTGAGAATGAGCAGTTCTTC CASSVAGGRSENEQFF
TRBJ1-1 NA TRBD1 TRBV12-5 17 TGTGCTAGTGGTTCGGGACAGGGGTACTCCAAGGGTACTGAAGCTTTCTTT CASGSGQGYSKGTEAFF
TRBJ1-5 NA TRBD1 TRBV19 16 TGTGCCAGTAGTATAGATCTAGGGACAGGGGATCAGCCCCAGCATTTT CASSIDLGTGDQPQHF